The clone carrying this T cell receptor beta chain was observed once. Its antigen is unidentified. Authors' analysis steps: With immunoSEQ giving junction-only sequences and no quality scores, filtering differed. Generated by immunoSEQ multiplex PCR, the TCRdb table keeps only in-frame clones and is missing some. The V and J calls and clone size are taken from that table; D and trimming were inferred from the DNA. Of about 2,500,000 clones in the sample, roughly 92% were seen once. CDR3 length: 15 residues. Per the germline V gene, CDR1 is SGHRS and CDR2 is YFSETQ. V lost 4 bases to trimming and J lost 7 bases, with 18 bases between them. These data belong to a study of shared clonotypes between healthy human individuals. General study results and limits: Memory subsets generally showed lower estimated richness than naive subsets. Non-shared clonotypes were found to have lower generation probabilities than the clonotypes that were shared by all four of the sorted-subset donors.

Material for sequencing was naive CD4+ T cells sorted from blood. Subset specified: CD45RA+ positively selected. The receptor was isolated from a man younger than 30 in good health. The chain employs TRBV5-1 and TRBJ2-1; D may be TRBD1 or TRBD2 (6 bases each). The CDR3 loop is CASSPASGAVNEQFF. The CDR3 nucleotides read TGCGCCAGCAGCCCTGCTTCGGGGGCAGTAAATGAGCAGTTCTTC.